The 22 T cell receptor beta chains reported below all come from one sample, sequenced in a study of T-cell memory formation after mild COVID-19. TCRdb itself ran the 5' RACE reads through MiXCR, one entry per CDR3 protein. The repertoire holds tens of thousands of distinct CDR3 sequences, with roughly 10% as singletons. The sample comprised PBMCs or a T cell subset sorted from them (not recorded which). The receptors come from a man younger than 35 who had mild COVID-19 (a few samples of this study predate the infection). Cell type and time point are not known.

This chain uses TRBV4-1 with TRBJ1-5; possibly TRBD1 for D (5 bases). Germline assignment: CDR1 MGHRA and CDR2 YSYEKL. Between the trimmed V and J ends, which lost 0 bases and 6 bases, there was a span of 12 bases. The CDR3 length is 15 residues. The CDR3 nucleotides read TGCGCCAGCAGCCAAGATCCCGGGGGTATTCAGCCCCAGCATTTT. It is translated as CASSQDPGGIQPQHF.

J is TRBJ1-6 and V is TRBV5-4; weak D call: TRBD1 (5 bases). V was clipped by 0 bases and J by 4 bases, with 11 bases between them. Looked up from germline, CDR1 is SGHNT and CDR2 is YYREEE (reference sequence). The CDR3 is 16 residues long. CDR3 in amino acids: CASSLGGTAYNSPLHF. CDR3 bases: TGTGCCAGCAGCTTGGGTGGGACGGCTTATAATTCACCCCTCCACTTT.

This clonotype was counted between two and nine times. The chain couples TRBV5-1 to TRBJ1-1; possibly TRBD1 for D (5 bases). CDR1 and CDR2 from the germline V gene are SGHRS and YFSETQ. The CDR3 length is 16 residues. V dropped 0 bases and J dropped 2 bases, with 14 bases sitting between them. The CDR3 protein is CASSLAPGLLNTEAFF. The CDR3 DNA follows: TGCGCCAGCAGCTTGGCCCCGGGACTCCTAAACACTGAAGCTTTCTTT.

The chain joins TRBV6-6 to TRBJ1-3, with TRBD1 identical over 9 bases. CDR1 is MNHNY, CDR2 SVGAGI, per germline (reference sequence). The junction had 9 bases not matched to a gene; V was cut back by 5 bases and J by 4 bases. The CDR3 sequence is 16 residues long. Here the CDR3 reads CASSMSRDRAGNTIYF. The CDR3 nucleotides read TGTGCCAGCAGTATGTCCCGGGACAGGGCCGGAAACACCATATATTTT.

This clonotype was seen more than once but under ten times. The V gene is TRBV15, the J gene TRBJ2-5; tentatively, D is TRBD1 (5 bases). The CDR3 spans 13 residues. Trimming pared 3 bases from V and 5 bases from J, leaving 10 bases between. Germline-derived CDR1 and CDR2 are LNHNV and YYDKDF (reference sequence). The CDR3 is CATSRKQEETQYF. The CDR3 coding sequence is TGTGCCACCAGCAGGAAACAGGAGGAGACCCAGTACTTC.

This clonotype has just a few counts. The chain joins TRBV5-1 to TRBJ2-5; D uncertain. V was shortened by 4 bases and J by 5 bases, with 18 bases between the two germline ends. Germline V lookup: CDR1 SGHRS, CDR2 YFSETQ. The CDR3 consists of 15 residues. CDR3 coding DNA: TGCGCCAGCAGCCCCTCGGGCACCTTGGGGGAGACCCAGTACTTC. It specifies CASSPSGTLGETQYF.

This chain joins TRBV7-2 and TRBJ2-2, with D tentatively TRBD1 or TRBD2 (5 bases each). This CDR3 contains 15 residues. Germline CDR1 and CDR2: SGHTA and FQGNSA. V lost 1 base and J lost 6, with 12 bases in between. CDR3 DNA: TGTGCCAGCAGCTTAGGAGGGGTGCTACCCGGGGAGCTGTTTTTT. This sequence encodes CASSLGGVLPGELFF.

This clonotype was observed many times. The chain uses TRBV4-1 and TRBJ2-2; D is uncertain. V was cut by 2 bases and J by 5 bases, with 6 bases left in between. This CDR3 spans 13 amino acids. Germline V gene lookup returns CDR1 MGHRA and CDR2 YSYEKL. The chain's CDR3 is CASSQTDTGELFF. For the CDR3, the DNA is TGCGCCAGCAGCCAAACCGATACCGGGGAGCTGTTTTTT.

The table lists this clonotype with a few counts. The V call is TRBV11-3, the J call TRBJ1-1, with D possibly being TRBD1 (5 bases). The length of the CDR3 is 15 residues. Germline values: CDR1 SGHNT, CDR2 YENEEA. V dropped 0 bases and J dropped 6 bases, with 14 bases sitting between them. CDR3 sequence (DNA): TGTGCCAGCAGCTTAGAGGGAGCCAGGGACGCTGAAGCTTTCTTT. It encodes CASSLEGARDAEAFF.

The table lists this clonotype with a few counts. This rearrangement joins TRBV24-1 to TRBJ1-1; tentative D call: TRBD1 (5 bases). Per the germline V gene, CDR1 is KGHDR and CDR2 is SFDVKD. The CDR3 is made up of 13 amino acids. Trimming took off 8 bases at V and 6 bases at J, with 15 bases between the two ends. Here the CDR3 reads CATISESGAEAFF. Here the CDR3 DNA reads TGTGCCACCATAAGCGAGTCGGGGGCTGAAGCTTTCTTT.

This clonotype came up a few times. The rearrangement joins TRBV5-1 to TRBJ2-3; D remains ambiguous. Germline V CDR1 and CDR2: SGHRS, YFSETQ. CDR3 length equals 16 residues. V was trimmed by 3 bases and J by 0 bases, leaving 14 bases between them. CDR3 bases: TGCGCCAGCAGCTCAAATCACTTGGCTAGCACAGATACGCAGTATTTT. It encodes CASSSNHLASTDTQYF.

V and J are TRBV28 and TRBJ2-1; 10 bases are shared with TRBD2. The V and J ends lost 6 bases and 8 bases, in that order; junction bases with no gene match: 7. The germline CDR1 and CDR2 sequences are MDHEN and SYDVKM. This CDR3 has 14 amino acids. CDR3: CASRRSGGRDEQFF. The CDR3 DNA reads as TGTGCCAGCAGACGTAGCGGGGGGAGGGATGAGCAGTTCTTC.

This clonotype was observed a few times. The chain links TRBV11-2 to TRBJ2-3; 12 bases map to TRBD2. The CDR3 loop spans 18 amino acids. The V segment lost 1 base and the J segment 4 bases; nucleotides outside the gene matches: 9. Germline assignment: CDR1 SGHAT and CDR2 FQNNGV. The CDR3 nucleotides are TGTGCCAGCAGCTTAGGCACTAGCGGGGGGCTGTGGGCAGATACGCAGTATTTT. It encodes CASSLGTSGGLWADTQYF.

The gene calls are TRBV20-1 and TRBJ2-5, with TRBD2 identical over 8 bases. The CDR3 is 14 residues long. CDR1 is DFQATT, CDR2 SNEGSKA, per germline (reference sequence). V lost 1 base to trimming and J lost 4 bases; unmatched junction nucleotides: 5. CDR3 sequence: CSARVTGGTETQYF. CDR3 DNA sequence: TGCAGTGCTAGAGTAACGGGGGGGACAGAGACCCAGTACTTC.

This chain uses TRBV4-2 with TRBJ2-3; D unclear. Trimming cost V 1 base and J 2 bases, with 10 bases left between them. Germline V gene lookup returns CDR1 LGHNA and CDR2 YNFKEQ. The CDR3 has 15 amino acids. The CDR3 DNA follows: TGTGCCAGCAGCCAAGTGGTGGATTCCACAGATACGCAGTATTTT. This gives the protein CASSQVVDSTDTQYF.

The V and J genes are TRBV28 and TRBJ2-7; D might be TRBD2 (6 bases). V lost 11 bases to trimming and J lost 0 bases, with 14 bases between them. CDR3 length: 13 amino acids. CDR1 is MDHEN and CDR2 is SYDVKM in the germline V gene. The CDR3 nucleotides read TGTGCCGCTTGGAGGGACGGCTCCTACGAGCAGTACTTC. Its translation: CAAWRDGSYEQYF.

The chain employs TRBV10-3 and TRBJ2-1, with TRBD1 matching over 8 bases. Germline V gene sequence: CDR1 ENHRY, CDR2 SYGVKD. The CDR3 spans 12 residues. The V segment lost 11 bases and the J segment 5 bases; nucleotides outside the gene matches: 5. The CDR3 DNA reads as TGTGCCGCCAGGACAGGGAACAATGAGCAGTTCTTC. Its translation is CAARTGNNEQFF.

For this clonotype: This may arise from a read error, as a much more abundant clone is one base away. The rearrangement joins TRBV7-2 to TRBJ2-5; possibly TRBD2 for D (7 bases). Germline V gives CDR1 SGHTA, CDR2 FQGNSA. The CDR3 consists of 14 residues. The CDR3 loop is CASSRTGGGETLYF. CDR3 DNA: TGTGCCAGCAGCCGTACGGGGGGCGGAGAGACCCTGTACTTC.

The gene calls are TRBV7-2 and TRBJ2-5; D possibly corresponds to TRBD2 (6 bases). This CDR3 has 14 residues. CDR1 is SGHTA, CDR2 FQGNSA, per germline. V was clipped by 5 bases and J by 1 base, with 11 bases between them. CDR3 coding DNA: TGTGCCAGCAGCCCAGGGACTCCCCAAGAGACCCAGTACTTC. Amino acids: CASSPGTPQETQYF.

This clonotype appeared a few times. This chain joins TRBV9 and TRBJ2-3, with 13 nucleotides matching TRBD2. Germline CDR1 reads SGDLS; CDR2 reads YYNGEE. The length of the CDR3 is 17 residues. V was pared by 4 bases and J by 2 bases, with 7 bases of the junction left unmatched. This CDR3 reads CASSRTSGGAFTDTQYF. The CDR3 DNA sequence: TGTGCCAGCAGCCGTACTAGCGGGGGGGCATTCACAGATACGCAGTATTTT.

This clonotype was counted many times. The V and J genes are TRBV4-3 and TRBJ1-2; 9 nucleotides match TRBD1. From germline, CDR1 is LGHNA and CDR2 YSLEER. V lost 1 base and J lost 3; bases outside the gene matches: 6. The CDR3 loop spans 16 amino acids. The CDR3 is CASSQVLDRGDYGYTF. The CDR3 nucleotides are TGCGCCAGCAGCCAAGTCCTGGACAGGGGCGACTATGGCTACACCTTC.

This clonotype was detected many times. This chain joins TRBV5-1 and TRBJ1-5; no firm D call. Trimming took off 2 bases at V and 5 bases at J, with 8 bases between the two ends. Germline values: CDR1 SGHRS, CDR2 YFSETQ. This CDR3 is 13 amino acids long. The CDR3 DNA follows: TGCGCCAGCAGCTTCGATGGGGATCAGCCCCAGCATTTT. The encoded protein is CASSFDGDQPQHF.